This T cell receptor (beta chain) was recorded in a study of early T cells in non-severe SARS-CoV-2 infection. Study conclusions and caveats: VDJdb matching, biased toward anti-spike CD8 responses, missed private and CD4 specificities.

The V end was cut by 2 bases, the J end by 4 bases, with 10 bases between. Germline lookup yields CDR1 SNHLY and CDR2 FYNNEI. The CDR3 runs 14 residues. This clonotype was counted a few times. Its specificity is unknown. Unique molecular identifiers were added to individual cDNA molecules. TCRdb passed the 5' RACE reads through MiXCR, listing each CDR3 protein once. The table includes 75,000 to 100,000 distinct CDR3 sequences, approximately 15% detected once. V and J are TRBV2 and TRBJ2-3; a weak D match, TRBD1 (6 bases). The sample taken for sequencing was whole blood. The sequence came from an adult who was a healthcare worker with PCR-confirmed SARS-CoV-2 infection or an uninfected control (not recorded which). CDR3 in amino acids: CASSERSGADTQYF. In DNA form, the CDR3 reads TGTGCCAGCAGTGAACGGTCAGGGGCAGATACGCAGTATTTT.